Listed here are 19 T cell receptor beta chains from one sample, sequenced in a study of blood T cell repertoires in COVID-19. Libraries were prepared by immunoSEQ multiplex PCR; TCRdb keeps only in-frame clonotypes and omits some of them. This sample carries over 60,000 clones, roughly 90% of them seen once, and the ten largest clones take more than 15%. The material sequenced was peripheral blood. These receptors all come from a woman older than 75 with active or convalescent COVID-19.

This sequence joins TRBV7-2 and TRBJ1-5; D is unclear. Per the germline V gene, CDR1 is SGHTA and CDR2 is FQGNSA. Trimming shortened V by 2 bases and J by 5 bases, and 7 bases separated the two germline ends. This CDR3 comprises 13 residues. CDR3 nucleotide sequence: TGTGCCAGCAGCTTACACATGGATCAGCCCCAGCATTTT. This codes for CASSLHMDQPQHF. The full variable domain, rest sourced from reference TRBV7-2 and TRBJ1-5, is GAGVSQSPSNKVTEKGKDVELRCDPISGHTALYWYRQSLGQGLEFLIYFQGNSAPDKSGLPSDRFSAERTGGSVSTLTIQRTQQEDSAVYLCASSLHMDQPQHFGDGTRLSIL.

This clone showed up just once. The CDR3 sequence: CASSLRLAAPRGEQFF. The CDR3 DNA sequence: TGTGCCAGCAGCTTGCGACTAGCGGCTCCCCGGGGTGAGCAGTTCTTC. The chain combines TRBV11-2 with TRBJ2-1, with 9 nucleotides matching TRBD2. V gave up 3 bases and J gave up 9 bases; unmatched junction bases: 12. The CDR3 consists of 16 residues. Looked up from germline, CDR1 is SGHAT and CDR2 is FQNNGV.

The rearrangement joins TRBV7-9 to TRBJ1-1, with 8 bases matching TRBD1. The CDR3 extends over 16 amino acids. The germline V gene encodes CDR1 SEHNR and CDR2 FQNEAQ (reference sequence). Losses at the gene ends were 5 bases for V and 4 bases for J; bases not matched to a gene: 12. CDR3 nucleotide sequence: TGTGCCAGCAGCATCAGGCCAACAGGGGGTATCACTGAAGCTTTCTTT. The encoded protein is CASSIRPTGGITEAFF. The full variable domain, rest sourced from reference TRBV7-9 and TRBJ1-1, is DTGVSQNPRHKITKRGQNVTFRCDPISEHNRLYWYRQTLGQGPEFLTYFQNEAQLEKSRLLSDRFSAERPKGSFSTLEIQRTEQGDSAMYLCASSIRPTGGITEAFFGQGTRLTVV.

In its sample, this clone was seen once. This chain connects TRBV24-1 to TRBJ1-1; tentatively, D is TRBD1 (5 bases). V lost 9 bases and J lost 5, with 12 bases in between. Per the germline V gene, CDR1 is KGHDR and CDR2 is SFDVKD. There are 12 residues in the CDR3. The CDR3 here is CATRGKGTEAFF. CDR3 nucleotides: TGTGCCACCCGTGGCAAGGGGACTGAAGCTTTCTTT.

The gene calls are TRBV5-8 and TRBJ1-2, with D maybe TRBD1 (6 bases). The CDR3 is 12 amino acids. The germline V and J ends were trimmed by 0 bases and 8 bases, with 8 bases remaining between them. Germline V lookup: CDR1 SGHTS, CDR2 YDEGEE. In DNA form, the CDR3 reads TGTGCCAGCAGCTTGGATCAGGGGGGCTACACCTTC. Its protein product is CASSLDQGGYTF.

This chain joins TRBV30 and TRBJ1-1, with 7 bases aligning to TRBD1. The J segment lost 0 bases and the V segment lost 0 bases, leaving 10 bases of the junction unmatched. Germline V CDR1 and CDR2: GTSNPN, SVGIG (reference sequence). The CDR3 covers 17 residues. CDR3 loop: CAWSVRRQGFMNTEAFF. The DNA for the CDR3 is TGTGCCTGGAGTGTACGGAGACAGGGATTCATGAACACTGAAGCTTTCTTT.

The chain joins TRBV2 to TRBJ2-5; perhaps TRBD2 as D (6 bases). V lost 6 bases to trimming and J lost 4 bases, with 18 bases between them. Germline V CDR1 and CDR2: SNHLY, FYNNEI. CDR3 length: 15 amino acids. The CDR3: CASRWSWEVPETQYF. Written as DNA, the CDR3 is TGTGCCAGCAGGTGGTCTTGGGAGGTTCCAGAGACCCAGTACTTC.

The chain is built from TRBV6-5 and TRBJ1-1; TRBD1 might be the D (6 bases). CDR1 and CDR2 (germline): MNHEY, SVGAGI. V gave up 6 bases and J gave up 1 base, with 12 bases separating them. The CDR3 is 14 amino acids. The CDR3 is CASRGAGENTEAFF. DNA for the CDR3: TGTGCCAGCAGAGGAGCAGGGGAGAACACTGAAGCTTTCTTT.

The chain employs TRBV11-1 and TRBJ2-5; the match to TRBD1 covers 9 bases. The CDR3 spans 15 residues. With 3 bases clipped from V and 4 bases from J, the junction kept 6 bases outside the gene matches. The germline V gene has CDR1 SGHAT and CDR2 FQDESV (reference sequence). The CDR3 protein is CASSLHRGRGETQYF. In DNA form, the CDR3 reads TGTGCCAGCAGCTTGCACAGGGGGCGCGGAGAGACCCAGTACTTC.

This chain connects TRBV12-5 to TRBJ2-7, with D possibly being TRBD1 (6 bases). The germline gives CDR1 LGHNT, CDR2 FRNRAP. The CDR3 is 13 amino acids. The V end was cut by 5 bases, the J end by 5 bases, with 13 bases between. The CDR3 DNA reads TGTGCTAGTGGTCGACAGGTCGGTGACGAGCAGTACTTC. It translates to CASGRQVGDEQYF.

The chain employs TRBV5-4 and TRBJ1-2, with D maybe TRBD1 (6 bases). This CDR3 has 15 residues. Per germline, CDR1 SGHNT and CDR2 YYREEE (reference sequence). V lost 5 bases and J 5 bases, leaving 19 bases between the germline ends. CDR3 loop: CASREFRGLDYGYTF. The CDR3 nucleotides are TGTGCCAGCAGGGAATTCAGGGGCTTGGATTATGGCTACACCTTC.

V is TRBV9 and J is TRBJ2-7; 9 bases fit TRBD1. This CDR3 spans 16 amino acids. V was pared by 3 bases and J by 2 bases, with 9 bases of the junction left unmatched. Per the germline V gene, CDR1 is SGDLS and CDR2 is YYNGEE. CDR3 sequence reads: CASSGRPGQGTYEQYF. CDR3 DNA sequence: TGTGCCAGCAGCGGTAGACCGGGACAGGGTACCTACGAGCAGTACTTC.

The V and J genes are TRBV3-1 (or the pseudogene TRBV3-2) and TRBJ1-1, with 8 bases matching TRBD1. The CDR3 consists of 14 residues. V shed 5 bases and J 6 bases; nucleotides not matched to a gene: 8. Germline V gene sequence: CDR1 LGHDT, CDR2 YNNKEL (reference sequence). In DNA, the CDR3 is TGTGCCAGCAGCTTCTCAGGGGGCTTGGCTGAAGCTTTCTTT. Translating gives CASSFSGGLAEAFF.

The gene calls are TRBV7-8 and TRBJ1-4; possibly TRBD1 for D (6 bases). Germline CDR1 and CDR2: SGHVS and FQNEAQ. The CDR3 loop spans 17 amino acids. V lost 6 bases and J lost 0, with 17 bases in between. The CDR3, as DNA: TGTGCCAGCAGGAAGGACAGATTAGTTGCAACTAATGAAAAACTGTTTTTT. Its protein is CASRKDRLVATNEKLFF.

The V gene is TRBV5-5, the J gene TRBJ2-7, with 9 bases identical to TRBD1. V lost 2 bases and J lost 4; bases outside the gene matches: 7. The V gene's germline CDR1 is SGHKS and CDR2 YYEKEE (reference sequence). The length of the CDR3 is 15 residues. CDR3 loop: CASSFGQGTLYEQYF. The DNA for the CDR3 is TGTGCCAGCAGCTTTGGACAGGGGACGCTGTACGAGCAGTACTTC.

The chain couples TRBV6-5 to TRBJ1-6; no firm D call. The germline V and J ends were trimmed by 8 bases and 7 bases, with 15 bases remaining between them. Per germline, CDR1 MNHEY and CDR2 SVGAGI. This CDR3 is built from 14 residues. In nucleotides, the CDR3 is TGTGCCAGCGCGGGGTTTGGTCTAAATTCACCCCTCCACTTT. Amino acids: CASAGFGLNSPLHF.

CDR3 sequence (DNA): TGTGCCAGCAGCATAACAGGGGAGGATGAGCAGTTCTTC. Its translation: CASSITGEDEQFF. The rearrangement links TRBV12-3 or TRBV12-4 to TRBJ2-1, with D perhaps matching TRBD1 (7 bases). Trimming pared 6 bases from V and 8 bases from J, leaving 14 bases between. The CDR3 is 13 residues long.

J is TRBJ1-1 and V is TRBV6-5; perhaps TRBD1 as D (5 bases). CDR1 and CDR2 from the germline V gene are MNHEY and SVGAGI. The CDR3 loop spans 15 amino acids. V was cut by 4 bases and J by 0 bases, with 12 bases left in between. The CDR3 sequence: CASSLIRELNTEAFF. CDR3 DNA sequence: TGTGCCAGCAGTTTAATCAGGGAATTGAACACTGAAGCTTTCTTT.

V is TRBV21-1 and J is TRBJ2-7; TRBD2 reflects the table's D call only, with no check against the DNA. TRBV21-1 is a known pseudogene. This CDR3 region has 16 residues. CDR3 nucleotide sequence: TGTGCCAGCAGCAAGGGGAGGGGGGGCCCCAGGTACGAGCAGTACTTC. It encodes CASSKGRGGPRYEQYF.